This T cell receptor beta chain was sequenced in a study of long-term antiretroviral therapy in people with HIV (dated by TCRdb to between 2021 and 2024). About the investigation overall: The earliest samples were collected about a decade before the 2015 WHO recommendation for immediate ART, when ART was typically delayed until CD4 counts fell. About two fifths of the roughly 30 participants with HIV were female. Whether ART initiation and durable HIV suppression were associated with changes in peripheral blood TRB repertoire composition and diversity was tested in a retrospective serial study. Test extractions of a monoclonal T-cell line alongside about 30 polyclonal samples showed no cross-contamination during QIAcube processing. A total of about 200 cryopreserved PBMC samples were contributed to the cohort by 30 adults with confirmed HIV infection, with samples collected serially over a mean of 6 years (range 1-12).

Sequencing of the TRB variable region was done with the immunoSEQ hsTCRB v3.0 assay at survey level resolution. The targeted TRB sequencing depth was roughly 40,000-55,000 T-cell genomes per sample. An Illumina MiSeq with a v3 150-cycle kit was used to sequence the pooled TRB libraries. Processing in the source paper ran as follows. Repertoire analysis was performed in R inside a reproducible Nextflow workflow that covered QC, data transformation and analysis. LymphoSeq2, an R package for exploring AIRR-Seq data, was used to implement custom analyses. A few samples that yielded fewer than 5000 total TRB sequences were excluded, so that some 190 HIV repertoires were analyzed. Of the 188 retained HIV repertoires, about 60 were collected before and under 150 after ART initiation. Repertoires were downsampled to 5000 TRB nucleotide sequences, and summary statistics were averaged over 100 downsampling iterations. TRB sequences were retained for analysis only if CDR3 regions of at least seven amino acids were present. Two measures captured diversity: a Shannon entropy-derived clonality score and the Gini coefficient. In repertoire networks, the top 5000 CDR3 amino acid sequences were linked whenever an edit distance of one separated two sequences. For TRB CDR3 amino acid sequences, GLIPH2 was used to predict antigen specificity groups and MHC restriction. To flag known CMV, EBV, HIV or tissue antigen associations, CDR3 amino acid sequences were matched against VDJdb and McPAS-TCR. Pre-ART, post-ART and control groups were compared with Wilcoxon signed-rank tests and Holm-Bonferroni correction. TCRdb stores this immuneACCESS table with in-frame sequences only. Part of the clones is absent; in the studies checked, under half of the shortfall reflects unresolved V genes, and no reason is known for the rest. The V and J calls and clone size come from that table; D and trimming were worked out from the DNA. The sample table holds some 33,000 clones, of which about 80% were seen once. The ten biggest clones cover roughly 6.1% of the sample.

This clone was found once. What antigen it recognizes has not been identified. Base quality data are lacking; no much larger clone is found one base away. The paper as a whole reports these results and caveats: At every time point, the repertoire was dominated by expanded TRB clones first identified before ART initiation, although this dominance fluctuated and, in many PLHIV, declined after ART. ART initiation was associated with a significant increase in TRB diversity, but diversity stayed significantly below transplant donor controls even after long-term ART. Since PBMC availability was limited, sequencing covered only the TCR beta chain, with no alpha chain pairing. The samples span the years 2004 to 2017, and the ART regimens used may be less effective than current regimens. Inferences about post-ART repertoire changes are limited because no data were available on ART adherence, viral resistance or therapy changes. Unsorted PBMC were profiled instead of sorted CD4+ and CD8+ T cells because pre-ART samples had limited cell numbers. HIV repertoires had narrower CDR3 length ranges than controls, and the network structure suggested an antigen-experienced repertoire that shifted only slightly toward naive after ART.

The CDR3, from cysteine to phenylalanine, totals 12 residues. The CDR3 DNA has 36 bases and is translated from base 1. In the germline V gene, CDR1 corresponds to MNHEY and CDR2 to SVGAGI. The V end loses 5 bases and the J end loses 6 bases, and a stretch of 11 bases separates them. Inclusion was restricted to participants for whom at least one PBMC sample before ART initiation and at least two post-ART samples were available. Treatment was received in the United States of America by all participants with HIV. Cryopreserved samples of 1-10 million PBMC were thawed and washed before DNA extraction. At the time of the earliest PBMC sample, participants with HIV were aged between roughly 20 and 54 years. PBMC samples from each participant spanned 1-4 timepoints before ART initiation and 2-8 timepoints after ART initiation, with a median of 7 samples. For every participant, serial HIV viral load, CD4+ T-cell count, ART history and demographic data were obtained. Genomic DNA was extracted from unsorted PBMC with a Qiagen kit on a QIAcube, with processing performed in batches of 12 samples.

This chain joins TRBV6-5 to TRBJ2-7, with no confidently assigned D gene. The clonotype comes from a man aged 18 to 29 with HIV. Here the sequenced sample was unsorted PBMCs, taken 0.6 years after starting antiretroviral therapy. The nucleotide sequence reads TGTGCCAGCAGTACCTCACTCGGCGAGCAGTACTTC. Its product reads: CASSTSLGEQYF.